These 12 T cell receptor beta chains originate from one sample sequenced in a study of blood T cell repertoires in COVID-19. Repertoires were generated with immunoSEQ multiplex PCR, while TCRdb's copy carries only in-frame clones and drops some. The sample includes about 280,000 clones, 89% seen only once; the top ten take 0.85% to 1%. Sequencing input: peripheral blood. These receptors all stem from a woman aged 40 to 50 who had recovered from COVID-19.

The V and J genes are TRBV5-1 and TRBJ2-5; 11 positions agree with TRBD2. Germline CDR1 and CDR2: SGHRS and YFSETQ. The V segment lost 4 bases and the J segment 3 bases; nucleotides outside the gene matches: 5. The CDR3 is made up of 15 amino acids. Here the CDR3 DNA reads TGCGCCAGCAGCAGAGTACTAGCGGGAGAAGAGACCCAGTACTTC. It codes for CASSRVLAGEETQYF.

CDR3 sequence reads: CASSQTSGREGGGTDTQYF. CDR3 DNA: TGTGCCAGCAGCCAGACTAGCGGGAGGGAAGGAGGCGGCACAGATACGCAGTATTTT. The chain joins TRBV11-2 to TRBJ2-3, with 14 bases identical to TRBD2. The V segment lost 5 bases and the J segment 1 base; nucleotides outside the gene matches: 11. The V gene's germline CDR1 is SGHAT and CDR2 FQNNGV. The CDR3 sequence is 19 residues long.

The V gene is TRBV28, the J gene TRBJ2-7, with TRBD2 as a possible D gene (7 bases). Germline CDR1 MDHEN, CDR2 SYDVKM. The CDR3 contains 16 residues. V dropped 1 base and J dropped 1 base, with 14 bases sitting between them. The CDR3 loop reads CASSLYEQGGSYEQYF. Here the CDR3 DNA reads TGTGCCAGCAGTTTATACGAACAGGGAGGGTCCTACGAGCAGTACTTC.

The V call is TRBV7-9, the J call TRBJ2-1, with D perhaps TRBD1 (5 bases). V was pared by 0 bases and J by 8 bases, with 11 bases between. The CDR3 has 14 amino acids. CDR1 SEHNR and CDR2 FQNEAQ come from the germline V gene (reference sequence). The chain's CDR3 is CASSLAARVDEQFF. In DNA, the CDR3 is TGTGCCAGCAGCTTAGCTGCCAGGGTCGATGAGCAGTTCTTC.

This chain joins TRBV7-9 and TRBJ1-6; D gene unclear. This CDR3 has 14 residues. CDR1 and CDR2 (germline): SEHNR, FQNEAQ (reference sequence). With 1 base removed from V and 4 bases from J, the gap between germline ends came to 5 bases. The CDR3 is CASSLVDYNSPLHF. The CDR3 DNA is TGTGCCAGCAGCTTAGTAGATTATAATTCACCCCTCCACTTT. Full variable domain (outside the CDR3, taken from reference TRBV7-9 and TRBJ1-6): DTGVSQNPRHKITKRGQNVTFRCDPISEHNRLYWYRQTLGQGPEFLTYFQNEAQLEKSRLLSDRFSAERPKGSFSTLEIQRTEQGDSAMYLCASSLVDYNSPLHFGNGTRLTVT.

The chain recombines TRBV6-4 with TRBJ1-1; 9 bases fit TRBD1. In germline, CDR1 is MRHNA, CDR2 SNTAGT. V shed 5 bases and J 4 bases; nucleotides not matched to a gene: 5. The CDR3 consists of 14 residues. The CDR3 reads CASSPDRGSTEAFF. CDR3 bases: TGTGCCAGCAGTCCGGACAGGGGCTCCACTGAAGCTTTCTTT.

The CDR3 DNA reads TGCGCCAGCAGCTTGAGCGGCCAGCAGAACACTGAAGCTTTCTTT. Translated, it gives CASSLSGQQNTEAFF. The chain uses TRBV5-1 and TRBJ1-1, with D unresolved. Trimming removed 1 base from V and 1 base from J, with 11 bases in between. CDR1 is SGHRS and CDR2 is YFSETQ in the germline V gene. The CDR3 totals 15 residues.

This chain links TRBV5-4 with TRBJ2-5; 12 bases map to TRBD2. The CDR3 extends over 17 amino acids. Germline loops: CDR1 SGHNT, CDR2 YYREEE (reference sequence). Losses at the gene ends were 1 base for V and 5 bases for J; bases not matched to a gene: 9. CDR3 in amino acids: CASSLSSGRALFETQYF. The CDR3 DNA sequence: TGTGCCAGCAGCTTGTCTAGCGGGAGGGCCCTTTTTGAGACCCAGTACTTC.

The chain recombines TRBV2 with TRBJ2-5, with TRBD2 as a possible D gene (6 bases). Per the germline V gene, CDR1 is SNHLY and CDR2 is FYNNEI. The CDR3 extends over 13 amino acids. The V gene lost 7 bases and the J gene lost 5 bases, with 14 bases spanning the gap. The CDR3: CASTVPGVETQYF. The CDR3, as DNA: TGTGCCAGCACTGTCCCGGGAGTCGAGACCCAGTACTTC.

CDR3 loop: CASSQAGTGEGEQFF. CDR3 DNA: TGTGCCAGCAGCCAAGCCGGGACAGGGGAGGGTGAGCAGTTCTTC. The rearrangement uses TRBV14 and TRBJ2-1, with 10 bases fitting TRBD1. There are 15 residues in the CDR3. The trim removed 1 base at V and 9 bases at J, leaving 6 bases unmatched. The V gene's germline CDR1 is SGHDN and CDR2 FVKESK.

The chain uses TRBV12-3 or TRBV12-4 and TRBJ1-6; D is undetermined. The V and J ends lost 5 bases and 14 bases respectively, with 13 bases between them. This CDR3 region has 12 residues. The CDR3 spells CASSQVGSALHF. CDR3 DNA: TGTGCCAGCAGTCAGGTGGGCTCGGCCCTCCACTTT.

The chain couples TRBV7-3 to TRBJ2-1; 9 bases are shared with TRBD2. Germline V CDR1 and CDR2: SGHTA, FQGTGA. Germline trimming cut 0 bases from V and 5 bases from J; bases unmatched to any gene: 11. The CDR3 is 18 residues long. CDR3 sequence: CASSLTLAGLPLNNEQFF. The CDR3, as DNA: TGTGCCAGCAGCTTAACCCTAGCGGGACTACCCCTAAACAATGAGCAGTTCTTC.